A single T cell receptor (beta chain) is shown here with its context. This entry comes from a study of T-cell reconstitution after alpha-beta-depleted transplantation in children. It was with unique molecular identifiers that the TCRbeta library was prepared. TCRdb passed the PCR reads through MiXCR, listing each CDR3 protein once. Counted here are about 400,000 distinct CDR3 sequences, just over 20% occurring once; the ten biggest clones make up approximately 3.8%. This CDR3 is built from 15 residues. CDR1 and CDR2 from the germline V gene are LNHNV and YYDKDF (reference sequence). Trimming cost V 0 bases and J 4 bases, with 12 bases left between them.

The rearrangement links TRBV15 to TRBJ2-5, with D perhaps matching TRBD2 (6 bases). The receptor was derived from a human donor who donated a stem cell graft to a child with acute myeloid leukemia. The material was PBMCs from the stem cell graft donor, obtained from the stem cell graft. Written as DNA, the CDR3 is TGTGCCACCAGCAGAGATCCTTGGGAGGTAGAGACCCAGTACTTC. Amino acids: CATSRDPWEVETQYF.